The sequence of this TCR beta chain was determined in a study of cytomegalovirus exposure and HLA in healthy donors. Study-wide results and limits: Another analysis was done later, and it associated approximately 15,000 TCR beta sequences with HLA alleles at 0.05 false discovery rate. Presence/absence analyses treated sequencing depth as roughly uniform across donors. The authors enumerated some 170 TCR beta chains as linked to cytomegalovirus.

Concerning this clone: Its antigen is unidentified.

The primer mix had 60 Vbeta and 13 Jbeta primers. Profiled with immunoSEQ multiplex PCR; TCRdb holds only in-frame clones, not every one. Among some 130,000 clones, roughly 84% were seen once, and the ten largest hold over 0.95%. The CDR3 length is 15 residues. CDR1 MNHNY and CDR2 SVGAGI come from the germline V gene (reference sequence). Trimming left V 6 bases short and J 8 bases short, with 19 bases between. This clonotype was obtained from a girl aged 2 to 10 in good health and CMV-seronegative. V gene TRBV6-6 combines with J gene TRBJ1-4, with D unresolved. Sequenced sample: PBMCs. This CDR3 reads CASSNGVTEWEKLFF. CDR3 in DNA: TGTGCCAGCAGCAACGGGGTTACGGAGTGGGAAAAACTGTTTTTT.